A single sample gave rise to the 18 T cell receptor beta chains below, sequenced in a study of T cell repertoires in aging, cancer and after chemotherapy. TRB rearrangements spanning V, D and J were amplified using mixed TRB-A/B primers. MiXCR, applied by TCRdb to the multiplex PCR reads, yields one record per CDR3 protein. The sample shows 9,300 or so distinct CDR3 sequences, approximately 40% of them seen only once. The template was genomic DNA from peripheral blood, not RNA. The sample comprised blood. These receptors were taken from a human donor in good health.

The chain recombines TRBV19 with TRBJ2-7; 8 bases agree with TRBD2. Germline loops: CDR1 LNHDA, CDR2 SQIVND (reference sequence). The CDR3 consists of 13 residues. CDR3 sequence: CATSGGGYYEQYF. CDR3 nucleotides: TGTGCTACCTCGGGGGGGGGCTACTACGAGCAGTACTTC.

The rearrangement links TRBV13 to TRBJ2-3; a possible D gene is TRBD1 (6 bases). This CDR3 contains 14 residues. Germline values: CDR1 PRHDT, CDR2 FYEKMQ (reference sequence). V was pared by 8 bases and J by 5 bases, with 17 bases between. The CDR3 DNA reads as TGTGCCAGCGCATCCCCCGCCAGGGGAGATACGCAGTATTTT. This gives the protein CASASPARGDTQYF.

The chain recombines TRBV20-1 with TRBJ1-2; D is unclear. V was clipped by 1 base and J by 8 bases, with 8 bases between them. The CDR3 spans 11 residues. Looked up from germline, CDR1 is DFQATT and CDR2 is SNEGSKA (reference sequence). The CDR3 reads CSARGGRGYTF. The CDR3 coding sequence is TGCAGTGCTAGAGGGGGTCGGGGCTACACCTTC.

The CDR3 DNA reads as TGTGCCAGCAGTTACGCTAGCGGGGGGTTCCATGAGCAGTTCTTC. Translating gives CASSYASGGFHEQFF. The V call is TRBV6-2 or TRBV6-3, the J call TRBJ2-1; TRBD2 aligns across 11 bases. CDR1 MNHEY and CDR2 SVGEGT come from the germline V gene. The CDR3 extends over 15 amino acids. V gave up 2 bases and J gave up 8 bases; unmatched junction bases: 5.

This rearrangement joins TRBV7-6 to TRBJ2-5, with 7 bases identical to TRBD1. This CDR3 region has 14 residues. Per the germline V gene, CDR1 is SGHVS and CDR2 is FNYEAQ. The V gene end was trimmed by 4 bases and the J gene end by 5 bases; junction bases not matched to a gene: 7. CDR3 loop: CASSSSRGLETQYF. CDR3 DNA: TGTGCCAGCAGCTCCTCGAGGGGGCTGGAGACCCAGTACTTC.

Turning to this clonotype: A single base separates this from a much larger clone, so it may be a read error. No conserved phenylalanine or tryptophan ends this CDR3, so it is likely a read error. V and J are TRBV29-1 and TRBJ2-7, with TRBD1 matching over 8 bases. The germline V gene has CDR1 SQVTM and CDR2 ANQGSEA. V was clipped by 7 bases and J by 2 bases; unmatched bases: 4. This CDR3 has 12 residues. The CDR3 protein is CSGGQGAYEQYS. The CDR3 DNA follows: TGCAGCGGAGGACAGGGAGCCTACGAGCAGTACTCC.

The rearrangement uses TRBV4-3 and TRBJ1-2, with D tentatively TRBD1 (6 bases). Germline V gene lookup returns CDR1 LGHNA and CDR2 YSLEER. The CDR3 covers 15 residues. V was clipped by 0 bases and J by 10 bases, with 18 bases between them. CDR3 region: CASSQDIGGIIPYTF. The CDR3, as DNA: TGCGCCAGCAGCCAAGATATAGGGGGGATAATACCCTACACCTTC.

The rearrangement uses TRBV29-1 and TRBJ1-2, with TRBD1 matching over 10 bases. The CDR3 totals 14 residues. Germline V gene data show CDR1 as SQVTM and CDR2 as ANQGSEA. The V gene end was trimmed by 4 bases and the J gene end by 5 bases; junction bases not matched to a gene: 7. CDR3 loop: CSVGKRTGGYGYTF. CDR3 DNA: TGCAGCGTTGGTAAAAGGACAGGGGGTTATGGCTACACCTTC. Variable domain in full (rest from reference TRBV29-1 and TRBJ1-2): SAVISQKPSRDICQRGTSLTIQCQVDSQVTMMFWYRQQPGQSLTLIATANQGSEATYESGFVIDKFPISRPNLTFSTLTVSNMSPEDSSIYLCSVGKRTGGYGYTFGSGTRLTVV.

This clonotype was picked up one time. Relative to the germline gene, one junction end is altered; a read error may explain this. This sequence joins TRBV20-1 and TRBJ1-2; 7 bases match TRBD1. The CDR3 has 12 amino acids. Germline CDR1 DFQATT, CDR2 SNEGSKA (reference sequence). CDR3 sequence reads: CSPRGQNYGYTF. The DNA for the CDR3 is TGCAGTCCTAGGGGACAGAACTATGGCTACACCTTC.

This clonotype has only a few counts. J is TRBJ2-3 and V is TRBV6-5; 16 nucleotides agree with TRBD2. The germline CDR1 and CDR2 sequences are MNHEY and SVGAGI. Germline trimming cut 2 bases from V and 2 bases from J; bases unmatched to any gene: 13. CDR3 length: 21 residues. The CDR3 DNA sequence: TGTGCCAGCAGTTACCTGGGACTAGCGGGAGGGCCAGGTGGGGTCACAGATACGCAGTATTTT. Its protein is CASSYLGLAGGPGGVTDTQYF.

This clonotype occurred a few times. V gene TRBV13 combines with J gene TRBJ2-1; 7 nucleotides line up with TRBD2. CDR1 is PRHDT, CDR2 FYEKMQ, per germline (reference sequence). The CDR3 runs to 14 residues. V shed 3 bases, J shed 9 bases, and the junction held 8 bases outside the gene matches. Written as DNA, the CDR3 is TGTGCCAGCAGCTTCGGACTAGTTTTGGGTGAGCAGTTCTTC. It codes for CASSFGLVLGEQFF.

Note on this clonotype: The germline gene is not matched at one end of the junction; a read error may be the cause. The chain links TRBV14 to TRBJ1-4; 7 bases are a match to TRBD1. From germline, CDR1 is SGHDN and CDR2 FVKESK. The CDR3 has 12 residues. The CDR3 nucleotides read TGTGCCAGCAGCCCAGGAGGACAGGTTACAGATTTT. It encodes CASSPGGQVTDF.

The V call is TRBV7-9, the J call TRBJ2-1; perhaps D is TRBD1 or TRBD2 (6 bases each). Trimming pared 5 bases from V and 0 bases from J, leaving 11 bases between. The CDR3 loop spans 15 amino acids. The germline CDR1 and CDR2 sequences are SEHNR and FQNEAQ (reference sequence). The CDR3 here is CASSARGVSYNEQFF. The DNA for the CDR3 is TGTGCCAGCAGCGCTAGGGGGGTCTCCTACAATGAGCAGTTCTTC.

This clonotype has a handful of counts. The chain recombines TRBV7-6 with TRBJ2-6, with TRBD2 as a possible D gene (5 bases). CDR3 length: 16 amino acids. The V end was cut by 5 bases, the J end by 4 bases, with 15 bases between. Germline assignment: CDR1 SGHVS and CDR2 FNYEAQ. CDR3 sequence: CASSRDRARGANVLTF. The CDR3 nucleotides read TGTGCCAGCAGCCGGGATAGGGCGAGAGGGGCCAACGTCCTGACTTTC.

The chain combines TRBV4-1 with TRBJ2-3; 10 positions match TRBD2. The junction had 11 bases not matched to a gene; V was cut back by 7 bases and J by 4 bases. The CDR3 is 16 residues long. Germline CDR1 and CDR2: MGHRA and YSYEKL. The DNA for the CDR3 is TGCGCCAGCAAAATGGACCTAGCGGGAGCGGCAGATACGCAGTATTTT. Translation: CASKMDLAGAADTQYF.

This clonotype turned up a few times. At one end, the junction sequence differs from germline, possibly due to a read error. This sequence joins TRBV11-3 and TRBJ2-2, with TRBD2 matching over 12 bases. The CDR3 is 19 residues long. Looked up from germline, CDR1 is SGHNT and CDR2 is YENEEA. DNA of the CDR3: TGCGCCAGCAGCTTGGCCGCTAGCGGGAGGGCCAGGGGCACCGGGGAGCTGTTTTTT. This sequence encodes CASSLAASGRARGTGELFF.

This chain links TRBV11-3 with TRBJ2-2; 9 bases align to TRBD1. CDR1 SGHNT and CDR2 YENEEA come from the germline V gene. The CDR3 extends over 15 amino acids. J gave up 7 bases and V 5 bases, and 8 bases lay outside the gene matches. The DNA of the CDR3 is TGTGCCAGCAGCCCGTGGGACAGGGTGAACGGGGAGCTGTTTTTT. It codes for CASSPWDRVNGELFF. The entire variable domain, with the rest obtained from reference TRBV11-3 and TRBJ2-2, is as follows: EAGVVQSPRYKIIEKKQPVAFWCNPISGHNTLYWYLQNLGQGPELLIRYENEEAVDDSQLPKDRFSAERLKGVDSTLKIQPAELGDSAVYLCASSPWDRVNGELFFGEGSRLTVL.

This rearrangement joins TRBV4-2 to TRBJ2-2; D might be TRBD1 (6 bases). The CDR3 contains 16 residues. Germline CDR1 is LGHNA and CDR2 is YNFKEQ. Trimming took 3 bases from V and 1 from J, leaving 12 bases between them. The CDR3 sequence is CASSQLQGWNTGELFF. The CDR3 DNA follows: TGTGCCAGCAGCCAGCTACAGGGCTGGAACACCGGGGAGCTGTTTTTT.